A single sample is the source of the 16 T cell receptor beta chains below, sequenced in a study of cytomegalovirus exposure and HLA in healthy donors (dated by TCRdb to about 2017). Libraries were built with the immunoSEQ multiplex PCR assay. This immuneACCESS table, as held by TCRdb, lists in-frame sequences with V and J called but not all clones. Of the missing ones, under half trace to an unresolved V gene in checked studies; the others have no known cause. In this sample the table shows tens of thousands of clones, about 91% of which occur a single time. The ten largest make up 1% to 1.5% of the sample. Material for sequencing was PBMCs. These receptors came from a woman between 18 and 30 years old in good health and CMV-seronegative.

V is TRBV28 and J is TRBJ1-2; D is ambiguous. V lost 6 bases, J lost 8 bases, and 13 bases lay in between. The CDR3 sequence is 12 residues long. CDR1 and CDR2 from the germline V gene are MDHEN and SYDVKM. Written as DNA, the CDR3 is TGTGCCAGCAGCCCGGAGGTGTTGGGCTACACCTTC. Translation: CASSPEVLGYTF.

The CDR3 DNA is TGTGCCAGCAGTCAGCGACTAGCGGGGGGGCTTGGTTACGAGCAGTACTTC. It specifies CASSQRLAGGLGYEQYF. J is TRBJ2-7 and V is TRBV28, with 14 bases fitting TRBD2. Germline lookup yields CDR1 MDHEN and CDR2 SYDVKM. V shed 5 bases, J shed 4 bases, and the junction held 10 bases outside the gene matches. This CDR3 contains 17 residues.

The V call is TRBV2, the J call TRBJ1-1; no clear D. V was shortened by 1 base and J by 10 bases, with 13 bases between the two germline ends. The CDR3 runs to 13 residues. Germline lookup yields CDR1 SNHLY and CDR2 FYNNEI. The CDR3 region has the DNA TGTGCCAGCAGTGAAGACAGCGGGTCGGGAGCTTTCTTT. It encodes CASSEDSGSGAFF.

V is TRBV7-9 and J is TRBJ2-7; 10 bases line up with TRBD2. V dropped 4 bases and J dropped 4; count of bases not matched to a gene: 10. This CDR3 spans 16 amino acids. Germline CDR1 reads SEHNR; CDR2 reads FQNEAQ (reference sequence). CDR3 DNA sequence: TGTGCCAGCAGCTCAACTCGGACTAGCGGTATATACGAGCAGTACTTC. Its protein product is CASSSTRTSGIYEQYF.

As DNA, the CDR3 is TGTGCCAGCAGAGGACAGGGGGCAAAGAACTATGGCTACACCTTC. Translated: CASRGQGAKNYGYTF. This chain joins TRBV25-1 and TRBJ1-2, with 11 bases identical to TRBD1. V lost 6 bases and J lost 2; bases outside the gene matches: 5. The germline V gene has CDR1 MGHDK and CDR2 SYGVNS. CDR3 length: 15 residues.

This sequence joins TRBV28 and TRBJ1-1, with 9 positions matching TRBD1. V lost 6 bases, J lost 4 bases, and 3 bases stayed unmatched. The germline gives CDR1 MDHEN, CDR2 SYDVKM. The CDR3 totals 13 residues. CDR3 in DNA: TGTGCCAGCAGGGGACAGGGTACCACTGAAGCTTTCTTT. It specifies CASRGQGTTEAFF.

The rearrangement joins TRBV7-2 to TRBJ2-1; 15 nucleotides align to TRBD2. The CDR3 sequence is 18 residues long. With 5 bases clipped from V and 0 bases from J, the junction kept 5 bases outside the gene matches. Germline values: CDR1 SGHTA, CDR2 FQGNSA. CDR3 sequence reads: CASSIRTSGRASYNEQFF. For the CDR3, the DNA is TGTGCCAGCAGCATAAGGACTAGCGGGAGGGCCTCCTACAATGAGCAGTTCTTC.

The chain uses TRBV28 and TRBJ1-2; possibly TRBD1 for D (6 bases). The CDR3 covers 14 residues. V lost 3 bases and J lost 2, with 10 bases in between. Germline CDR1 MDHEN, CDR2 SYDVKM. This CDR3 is CASSFRQDNYGYTF. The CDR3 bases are TGTGCCAGCAGTTTTCGACAGGACAACTATGGCTACACCTTC.

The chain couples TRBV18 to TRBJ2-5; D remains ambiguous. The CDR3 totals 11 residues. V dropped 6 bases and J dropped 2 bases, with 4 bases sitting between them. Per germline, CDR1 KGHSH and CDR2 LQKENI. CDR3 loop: CASSNQETQYF. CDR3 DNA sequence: TGTGCCAGCTCTAATCAAGAGACCCAGTACTTC.

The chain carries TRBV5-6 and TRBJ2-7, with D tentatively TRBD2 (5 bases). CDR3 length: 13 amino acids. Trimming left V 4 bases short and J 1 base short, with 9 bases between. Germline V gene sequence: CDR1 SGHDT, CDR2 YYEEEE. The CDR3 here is CASSLGNSYEQYF. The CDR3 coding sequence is TGTGCCAGCAGCCTCGGGAATTCCTACGAGCAGTACTTC.

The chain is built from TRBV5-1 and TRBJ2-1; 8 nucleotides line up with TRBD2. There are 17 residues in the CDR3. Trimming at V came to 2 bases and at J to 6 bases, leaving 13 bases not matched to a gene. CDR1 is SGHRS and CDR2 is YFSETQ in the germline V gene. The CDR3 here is CASSFVTSSGNSNEQFF. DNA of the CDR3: TGCGCCAGCAGCTTCGTGACTAGTAGCGGGAACTCCAATGAGCAGTTCTTC.

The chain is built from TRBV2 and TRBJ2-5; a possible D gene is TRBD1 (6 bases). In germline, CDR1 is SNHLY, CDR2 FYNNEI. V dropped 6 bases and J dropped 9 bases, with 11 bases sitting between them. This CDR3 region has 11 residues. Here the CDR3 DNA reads TGTGCCAGCAGCCTTGAGGGGGCCCAGTACTTC. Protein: CASSLEGAQYF.

CDR3 bases: TGTGCCAGCAGTCCTGGGACTAGCGGACACAATGAGCAGTTCTTC. Translation gives CASSPGTSGHNEQFF. V and J are TRBV27 and TRBJ2-1, with TRBD2 identical over 11 bases. This CDR3 contains 15 residues. The trim removed 5 bases at V and 5 bases at J, leaving 5 bases unmatched. CDR1 MNHEY and CDR2 SMNVEV come from the germline V gene (reference sequence).

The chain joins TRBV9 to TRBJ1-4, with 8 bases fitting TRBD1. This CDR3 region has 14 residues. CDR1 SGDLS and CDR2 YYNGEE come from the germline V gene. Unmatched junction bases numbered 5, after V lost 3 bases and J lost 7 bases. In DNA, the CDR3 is TGTGCCAGCAGCGGCGGACAGGGAGGTGAAAAACTGTTTTTT. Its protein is CASSGGQGGEKLFF. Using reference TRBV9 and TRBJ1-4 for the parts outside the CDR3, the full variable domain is DSGVTQTPKHLITATGQRVTLRCSPRSGDLSVYWYQQSLDQGLQFLIQYYNGEERAKGNILERFSAQQFPDLHSELNLSSLELGDSALYFCASSGGQGGEKLFFGSGTQLSVL.

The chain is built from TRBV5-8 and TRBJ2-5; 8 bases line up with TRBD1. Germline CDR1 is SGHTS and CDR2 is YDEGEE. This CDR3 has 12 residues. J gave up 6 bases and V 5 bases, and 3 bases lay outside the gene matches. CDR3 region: CASSWTGKTQYF. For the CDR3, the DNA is TGTGCCAGCAGTTGGACAGGGAAGACCCAGTACTTC.

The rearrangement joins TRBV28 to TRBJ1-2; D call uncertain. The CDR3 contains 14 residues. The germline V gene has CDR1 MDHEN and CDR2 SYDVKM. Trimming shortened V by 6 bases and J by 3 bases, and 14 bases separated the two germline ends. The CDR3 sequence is CASSLGGDHYGYTF. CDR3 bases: TGTGCCAGCAGCCTAGGAGGAGATCACTATGGCTACACCTTC.